This section outlines one T cell receptor (beta chain) sequence together with its context. Antigen: not known. The sample belongs to a study of cytomegalovirus exposure and HLA in healthy donors. Whole-study context: T cells numbering around 180 million yielded around 120 million unique TCR beta sequences in an earlier analysis. Study-level findings and limits: Rarity held for most TCR sequences, but there were some public TCRs that occurred in many donors. What a later analysis reportedly showed was that an Asian-associated ancestry cluster had fewer N-insertions than the approximately 670-donor mean.

Germline assignment: CDR1 SGHDT and CDR2 YYEEEE. The CDR3 covers 14 residues. In the PCR, 60 Vbeta and 13 Jbeta primers were used. The method was immunoSEQ multiplex PCR; TCRdb's version includes in-frame clones alone and lacks a portion of them. The sample carries 100,000 to 150,000 clones, about 80% recorded once. The sequencing sample was made of PBMCs. The chain has TRBV5-6 and TRBJ2-5; 8 bases align to TRBD2. The J call is in doubt because the DNA end fits TRBJ2-7 better. This clonotype was sampled from a man aged 25 to 40 in good health and CMV-seropositive. CDR3 sequence (DNA): TGTGCCAGCAGCCGCTCAGCGGGGGACTACGAGCAGTACTTC. Translation: CASSRSAGDYEQYF.